This TCR beta chain derives from a study of early T cells in non-severe SARS-CoV-2 infection. This clonotype has more than one count but fewer than ten. Molecules of cDNA were individually given unique molecular identifiers that were attached to them. TCRdb called the 5' RACE reads again in MiXCR, with one record for every CDR3 protein. Among under 60,000 distinct CDR3 sequences, approximately 8% were seen once, and the ten largest hold 3.9%. The germline CDR1 and CDR2 sequences are MNHNY and SVGAGI (reference sequence). Trimming removed 0 bases at V and 11 bases at J, with 19 bases between. The CDR3 runs 16 residues.

The clonotype originates from an adult who was a healthcare worker with PCR-confirmed SARS-CoV-2 infection or an uninfected control (not recorded which). Sequences were derived from whole blood, sampled at baseline. The V gene is TRBV6-6, the J gene TRBJ1-4; D unresolved. DNA of the CDR3: TGTGCCAGCAGTTACTCGAGTAGGACCCTCCAAGGGAAACTGTTTTTT. Amino acid sequence: CASSYSSRTLQGKLFF.